This T cell receptor (beta chain) was retrieved from a study of shared clonotypes between healthy human individuals. Study findings and constraints: A few donors had 5% to 6% of their naive CD4 clonotypes in common. Sampling included only blood; tissue repertoires likely differ.

Profiling relied on immunoSEQ multiplex PCR, and the TCRdb table lists in-frame clones only, not all of them. This sample has over 2 million clones, with 85% to 95% found just once. Of note for this clone: Its antigen is unknown.

The donors, healthy adults who were HIV-negative, had experienced no recent acute infections or vaccinations. Looked up from germline, CDR1 is SGHRS and CDR2 is YFSETQ. There are 18 residues in the CDR3. With V trimmed by 0 bases and J by 2 bases, 9 bases remained unmatched. The chain couples TRBV5-1 to TRBJ2-3, with TRBD2 identical over 10 bases. The sample consisted of naive CD4+ T cells from PBMCs. Subset meaning: CD45RA+ positively selected. The receptor was isolated from a man in his late teens or twenties in good health. Some clones in this sample may be carry-over from other donors' samples. DNA of the CDR3: TGCGCCAGCAGCTTGGCCGCCCTACTAGCGGGGATCACAGATACGCAGTATTTT. Encoded protein: CASSLAALLAGITDTQYF.